Each of the 23 T cell receptor beta chains below was sequenced from the same sample in a study of T cell responses to AZD1222 COVID-19 vaccine. The protocol was immunoSEQ multiplex PCR, while the TCRdb copy is restricted to in-frame clones and leaves out a portion. The table shows some 120,000 clones, with around 93% occurring only once. Sequenced material: peripheral blood, taken 28 days after the second AZD1222 dose. These receptors all stem from an adult who received the AZD1222 COVID-19 vaccine.

The chain recombines TRBV19 with TRBJ1-1; D perhaps matches TRBD1 (5 bases). There are 15 residues in the CDR3. Germline values: CDR1 LNHDA, CDR2 SQIVND (reference sequence). Between the trimmed V and J ends, which lost 8 bases and 4 bases, there was a span of 20 bases. The CDR3 DNA reads as TGTGCCAGTCATAGTATAGAGGGGAGAGCCACTGAAGCTTTCTTT. Translation: CASHSIEGRATEAFF.

The chain recombines TRBV19 with TRBJ1-2; no clear D. The germline CDR1 and CDR2 sequences are LNHDA and SQIVND (reference sequence). Trimming cost V 1 base and J 0 bases, with 9 bases left between them. CDR3 length equals 15 residues. The CDR3 coding sequence is TGTGCCAGTAGTATAGTGGGCAGCGCTAACTATGGCTACACCTTC. Its translation: CASSIVGSANYGYTF.

The V and J genes are TRBV11-3 and TRBJ1-6; the D gene is possibly TRBD1 (6 bases). The CDR3 spans 13 residues. The V end was cut by 6 bases, the J end by 10 bases, with 13 bases between. Germline CDR1 reads SGHNT; CDR2 reads YENEEA. The CDR3 spells CASSRGGRSPLHF. The DNA of the CDR3 is TGTGCCAGCAGTAGAGGGGGGAGGTCACCCCTCCACTTT.

J is TRBJ1-3 and V is TRBV5-4, with 12 bases matching TRBD1. Germline lookup yields CDR1 SGHNT and CDR2 YYREEE (reference sequence). The CDR3 contains 18 residues. The V gene end was trimmed by 4 bases and the J gene end by 5 bases; junction bases not matched to a gene: 13. The CDR3 nucleotides are TGTGCCAGCAGCCCCACCATCTCTGGGACAGGGGGCCGAAACACCATATATTTT. This translates into CASSPTISGTGGRNTIYF.

The rearrangement links TRBV11-1 to TRBJ2-7, with TRBD2 identical over 8 bases. CDR3 size: 18 residues. After removal of 0 bases from V and 2 bases from J, the junction contained 12 bases not matched to a gene. The V gene's germline CDR1 is SGHAT and CDR2 FQDESV (reference sequence). CDR3 DNA sequence: TGTGCCAGCAGCTTAGCGCGAGTATCTAGCGGGTTTCCCTACGAGCAGTACTTC. It codes for CASSLARVSSGFPYEQYF.

The V gene is TRBV13, the J gene TRBJ2-2; possibly TRBD1 for D (6 bases). Between the trimmed V and J ends, which lost 7 bases and 3 bases, there was a span of 18 bases. The CDR3 is made up of 16 amino acids. Per the germline V gene, CDR1 is PRHDT and CDR2 is FYEKMQ (reference sequence). CDR3 sequence: CASTAAEGEYTGELFF. CDR3 DNA sequence: TGTGCCAGCACCGCGGCCGAGGGGGAGTACACCGGGGAGCTGTTTTTT.

V gene TRBV2 combines with J gene TRBJ1-4, with 9 bases matching TRBD1. Unmatched junction bases numbered 6, after V lost 5 bases and J lost 8 bases. The V gene's germline CDR1 is SNHLY and CDR2 FYNNEI. The CDR3 is 14 amino acids. CDR3 region: CASSYKTGGEKLFF. The CDR3 DNA follows: TGTGCCAGCAGTTACAAGACAGGGGGAGAAAAACTGTTTTTT.

This chain connects TRBV3-1 (or the pseudogene TRBV3-2) to TRBJ1-1, with TRBD1 matching over 10 bases. Germline V gene data show CDR1 as LGHDT and CDR2 as YNNKEL (reference sequence). The V and J ends lost 7 bases and 0 bases, in that order; junction bases with no gene match: 5. This CDR3 is 15 amino acids long. In nucleotides, the CDR3 is TGTGCCAGCACCCTAGGACAGGGGGTGAACACTGAAGCTTTCTTT. This encodes CASTLGQGVNTEAFF.

The chain has TRBV10-1 and TRBJ2-1; no definite D call. The CDR3 has 17 amino acids. Germline CDR1 and CDR2: WNHNN and SYGVQD (reference sequence). Trimming removed 0 bases from V and 2 bases from J, with 14 bases in between. CDR3: CASSESRQATAYNEQFF. The CDR3 nucleotides read TGCGCCAGCAGTGAGTCACGGCAGGCAACTGCCTACAATGAGCAGTTCTTC.

In DNA, the CDR3 is TGTGCCAGCAGCCAAGGAGGGCGCAGTGGGGATGAAGCTTTCTTT. It is translated as CASSQGGRSGDEAFF. This chain uses TRBV3-1 (or the pseudogene TRBV3-2) with TRBJ1-1; D is ambiguous. The CDR3 runs to 15 residues. V gave up 1 base and J gave up 7 bases, with 16 bases separating them. Germline assignment: CDR1 LGHDT and CDR2 YNNKEL (reference sequence).

The chain has TRBV7-6 and TRBJ1-2; 7 positions match TRBD1. V lost 2 bases and J lost 1; bases outside the gene matches: 7. The length of the CDR3 is 16 residues. Germline CDR1 reads SGHVS; CDR2 reads FNYEAQ. CDR3 DNA sequence: TGTGCCAGCAGCTTAAATACAGGGGCCAATAACTATGGCTACACCTTC. This gives the protein CASSLNTGANNYGYTF.

The chain combines TRBV6-5 with TRBJ1-3, with D unclear. The CDR3 loop spans 15 amino acids. V lost 2 bases and J lost 0, with 8 bases in between. CDR1 MNHEY and CDR2 SVGAGI come from the germline V gene. Written as DNA, the CDR3 is TGTGCCAGCAGTTACGCGGCAGGCTCTGGAAACACCATATATTTT. Amino acid sequence: CASSYAAGSGNTIYF.

The chain joins TRBV9 to TRBJ1-2, with 7 bases matching TRBD1. The germline V gene encodes CDR1 SGDLS and CDR2 YYNGEE. The CDR3 loop spans 14 amino acids. The trim removed 3 bases at V and 3 bases at J, leaving 5 bases unmatched. CDR3 region: CASSATGEHYGYTF. CDR3 coding DNA: TGTGCCAGCAGCGCTACAGGGGAGCACTATGGCTACACCTTC.

The J gene is TRBJ2-5, the V gene TRBV28; possibly TRBD1 or TRBD2 for D (5 bases each). V shed 6 bases and J shed 2 bases, with 10 bases lying between them. This CDR3 is 13 amino acids long. Germline lookup yields CDR1 MDHEN and CDR2 SYDVKM. Written as DNA, the CDR3 is TGTGCCAGCAGCCGGGACGGACAAGAGACCCAGTACTTC. Translation: CASSRDGQETQYF.

The J gene is TRBJ1-5, the V gene TRBV2, with D perhaps TRBD1 (5 bases). V lost 6 bases, J lost 2 bases, and 14 bases lay in between. This CDR3 spans 15 amino acids. Germline CDR1 and CDR2: SNHLY and FYNNEI. DNA of the CDR3: TGTGCCAGCAGGGGGCTGGGAGGGCGCAATCAGCCCCAGCATTTT. Its protein is CASRGLGGRNQPQHF.

The chain is built from TRBV7-2 and TRBJ1-5; D may be TRBD1 (5 bases). CDR3 size: 12 residues. Germline assignment: CDR1 SGHTA and CDR2 FQGNSA. The germline V and J ends were trimmed by 3 bases and 7 bases, with 7 bases remaining between them. The CDR3 protein is CASSFQGQPQHF. CDR3 nucleotide sequence: TGTGCCAGCAGCTTCCAGGGCCAGCCCCAGCATTTT. The variable domain in full, completed from reference TRBV7-2 and TRBJ1-5, reads GAGVSQSPSNKVTEKGKDVELRCDPISGHTALYWYRQSLGQGLEFLIYFQGNSAPDKSGLPSDRFSAERTGGSVSTLTIQRTQQEDSAVYLCASSFQGQPQHFGDGTRLSIL.

The chain has TRBV14 and TRBJ1-1; 9 bases fit TRBD1. The junction had 2 bases not matched to a gene; V was cut back by 8 bases and J by 1 base. The germline gives CDR1 SGHDN, CDR2 FVKESK. The CDR3 consists of 13 residues. The DNA of the CDR3 is TGTGCCAGCGACAGGGGGACGAACACTGAAGCTTTCTTT. Translating gives CASDRGTNTEAFF.

V is TRBV12-3 or TRBV12-4 and J is TRBJ2-5, with D unresolved. The CDR3 is made up of 12 amino acids. V was shortened by 3 bases and J by 5 bases, with 7 bases between the two germline ends. CDR3 coding DNA: TGTGCCAGCAGTTTCCGGCTTGAGACCCAGTACTTC. Translating it yields CASSFRLETQYF.

This chain connects TRBV5-4 to TRBJ1-3; D is unclear. The length of the CDR3 is 15 residues. Germline CDR1 is SGHNT and CDR2 is YYREEE (reference sequence). The V end was cut by 0 bases, the J end by 0 bases, with 7 bases between. This CDR3 is CASSLDPASGNTIYF. CDR3 sequence (DNA): TGTGCCAGCAGCTTGGATCCGGCCTCTGGAAACACCATATATTTT.

The count of this clone is one. V usage is TRBV18 and J usage is TRBJ2-1, with a weak D call TRBD2 (5 bases). Per the germline V gene, CDR1 is KGHSH and CDR2 is LQKENI. The V and J ends lost 0 bases and 0 bases respectively, with 9 bases between them. The CDR3 has 16 amino acids. The chain's CDR3 is CASSPPSGYSYNEQFF. CDR3 sequence (DNA): TGTGCCAGCTCACCACCCAGCGGATACTCCTACAATGAGCAGTTCTTC.

The genes are TRBV5-1 and TRBJ1-2; 9 bases align to TRBD1. With V trimmed by 3 bases and J by 7 bases, 13 bases remained unmatched. The CDR3 is made up of 16 amino acids. The V gene's germline CDR1 is SGHRS and CDR2 YFSETQ. DNA of the CDR3: TGCGCCAGCAGCTCGGGGACAGGGACCCCTGAGGGTGGCTACACCTTC. It yields the protein CASSSGTGTPEGGYTF.

This chain uses TRBV3-1 (or the pseudogene TRBV3-2) with TRBJ1-6; 9 bases are a match to TRBD1. CDR1 and CDR2 (germline): LGHDT, YNNKEL (reference sequence). The length of the CDR3 is 15 residues. J gave up 7 bases and V 2 bases, and 3 bases lay outside the gene matches. This CDR3 reads CASSQTGTGNSPLHF. The CDR3 region has the DNA TGTGCCAGCAGCCAAACCGGGACAGGGAATTCACCCCTCCACTTT.

The chain employs TRBV28 and TRBJ1-1; 12 bases line up with TRBD1. The CDR3 runs to 19 residues. The germline CDR1 and CDR2 sequences are MDHEN and SYDVKM. J was trimmed by 4 bases and V by 3 bases; bases with no gene match: 15. The CDR3 sequence is CASSLLLPGQGAVGTEAFF. DNA of the CDR3: TGTGCCAGCAGTTTGTTACTACCGGGACAGGGGGCAGTCGGCACTGAAGCTTTCTTT.